A single sample is the source of the 3 T cell receptor beta chains below, sequenced in a study of blood T cell repertoires in COVID-19. Sequencing used immunoSEQ multiplex PCR; TCRdb keeps in-frame clones, though not all of them. The data hold around 150,000 clones, with 85% observed a single time. Sequenced input: peripheral blood. All receptors derive from an older woman with COVID-19, enrolled during active disease.

The chain uses TRBV5-1 and TRBJ2-1, with TRBD2 identical over 11 bases. The CDR3 totals 18 residues. CDR1 is SGHRS and CDR2 is YFSETQ in the germline V gene. Trimming removed 4 bases from V and 9 bases from J; junction bases left unmatched: 18. This CDR3 reads CASSPGGNSGGASGEQFF. For the CDR3, the DNA is TGCGCCAGCAGCCCCGGAGGGAATAGCGGGGGGGCGTCGGGTGAGCAGTTCTTC.

This chain links TRBV3-1 (or the pseudogene TRBV3-2) with TRBJ1-4; no firm D call. Between the trimmed V and J ends, which lost 2 bases and 5 bases, there was a span of 9 bases. This CDR3 has 14 residues. The germline gives CDR1 LGHDT, CDR2 YNNKEL (reference sequence). The chain's CDR3 is CASSQFSLNEKLFF. Here the CDR3 DNA reads TGTGCCAGCAGCCAATTTTCCTTAAATGAAAAACTGTTTTTT.

The chain has TRBV2 and TRBJ2-2, with no clear D. CDR3 length: 13 amino acids. The V and J ends lost 3 bases and 8 bases respectively, with 10 bases between them. Germline V CDR1 and CDR2: SNHLY, FYNNEI. CDR3 nucleotides: TGTGCCAGCAGTGACGCCGCGTGGGGGGAGCTGTTTTTT. Encoded protein: CASSDAAWGELFF.